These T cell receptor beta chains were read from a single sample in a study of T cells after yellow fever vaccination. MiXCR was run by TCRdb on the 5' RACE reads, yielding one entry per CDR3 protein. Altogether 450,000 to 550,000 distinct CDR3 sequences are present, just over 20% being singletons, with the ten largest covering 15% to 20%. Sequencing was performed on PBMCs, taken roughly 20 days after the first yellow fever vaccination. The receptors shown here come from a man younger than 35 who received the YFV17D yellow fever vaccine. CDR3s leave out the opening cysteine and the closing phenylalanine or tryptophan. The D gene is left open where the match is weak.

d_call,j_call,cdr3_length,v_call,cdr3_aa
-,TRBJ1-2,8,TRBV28,ASSRYGYT
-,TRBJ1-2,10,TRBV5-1,ASSFETYGYT
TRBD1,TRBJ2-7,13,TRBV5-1,ASSHGTAETGEQY
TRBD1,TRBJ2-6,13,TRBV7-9,ASTNRGGGANVLT
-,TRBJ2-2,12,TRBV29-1,SVSKDRATGELF
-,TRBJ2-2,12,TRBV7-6,ASSLEGFTGELF
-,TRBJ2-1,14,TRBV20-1,SARALGGLHYNEQF
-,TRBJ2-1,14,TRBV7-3,ASSFRGGGARDEQF
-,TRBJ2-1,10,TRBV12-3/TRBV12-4,ASSTLRDEQF
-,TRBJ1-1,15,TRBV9,ASSSSPQGIGNTEAF
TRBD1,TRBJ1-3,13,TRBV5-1,ASRGQPVSGNTIY
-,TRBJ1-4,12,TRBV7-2,ASRTDLQGRKLF
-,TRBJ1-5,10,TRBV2,ASSESVQPQH
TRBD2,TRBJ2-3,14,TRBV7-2,ASSLMAGETTDTQY
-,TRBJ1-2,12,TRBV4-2,AMRLRLTFYGYT
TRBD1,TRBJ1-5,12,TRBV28,ASSSPQGDQPQH
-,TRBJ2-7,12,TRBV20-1,SARSRVGLSEQY
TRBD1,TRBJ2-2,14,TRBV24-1,ATSDPGTGGIGELF
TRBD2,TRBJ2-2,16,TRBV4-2,ASSRKTSGGAYAGELF
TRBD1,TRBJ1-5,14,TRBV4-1,ASSQEAGQEYQPQH
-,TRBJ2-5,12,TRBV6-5,ASSYAGYQETQY
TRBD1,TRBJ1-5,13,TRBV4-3,ASSHGTGGNQPQH
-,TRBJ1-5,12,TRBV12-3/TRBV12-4,ASSSRGSNQPQH
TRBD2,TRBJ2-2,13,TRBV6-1,ASRKAGSNTGELF
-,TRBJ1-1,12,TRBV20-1,SARRAGDGTEAF
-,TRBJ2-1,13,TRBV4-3,ASSQDWTGDNEQF
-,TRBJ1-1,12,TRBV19,ASSTQGVVAEAF
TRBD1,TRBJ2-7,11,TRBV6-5,ASSYLKGAMQY
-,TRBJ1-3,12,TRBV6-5,ASSYEAYGNTIY
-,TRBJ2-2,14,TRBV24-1,ATSDPGRGVTGELF
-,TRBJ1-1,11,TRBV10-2,ASSYTENTEAF
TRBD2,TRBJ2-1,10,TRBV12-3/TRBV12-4,ASSLAGAGEF
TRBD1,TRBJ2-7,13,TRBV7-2,ASSFQTGQGYEQY
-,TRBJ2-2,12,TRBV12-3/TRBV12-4,ASSPWGPPGELF
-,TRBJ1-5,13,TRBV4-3,ASSQGLYSNQPQH
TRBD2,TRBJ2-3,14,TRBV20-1,SARDRRGVGTDTQY
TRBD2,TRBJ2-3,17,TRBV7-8,ASSLAPGPSGGATDTQY
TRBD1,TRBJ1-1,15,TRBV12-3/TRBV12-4,ASSFVSTGGMGTEAF
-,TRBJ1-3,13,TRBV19,ASRDAGHSGNTIY
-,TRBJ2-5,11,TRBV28,ASSAGMMETQY
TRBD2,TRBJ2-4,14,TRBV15,ATSRGISGGKNIQY
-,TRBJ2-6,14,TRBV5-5,ASSLAGGPGANVLT
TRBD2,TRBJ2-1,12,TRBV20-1,SAAVAGGPDEQF
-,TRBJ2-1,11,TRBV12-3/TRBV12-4,ASSNPDNNEQF
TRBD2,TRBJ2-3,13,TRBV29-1,SVAMASGGADTQY